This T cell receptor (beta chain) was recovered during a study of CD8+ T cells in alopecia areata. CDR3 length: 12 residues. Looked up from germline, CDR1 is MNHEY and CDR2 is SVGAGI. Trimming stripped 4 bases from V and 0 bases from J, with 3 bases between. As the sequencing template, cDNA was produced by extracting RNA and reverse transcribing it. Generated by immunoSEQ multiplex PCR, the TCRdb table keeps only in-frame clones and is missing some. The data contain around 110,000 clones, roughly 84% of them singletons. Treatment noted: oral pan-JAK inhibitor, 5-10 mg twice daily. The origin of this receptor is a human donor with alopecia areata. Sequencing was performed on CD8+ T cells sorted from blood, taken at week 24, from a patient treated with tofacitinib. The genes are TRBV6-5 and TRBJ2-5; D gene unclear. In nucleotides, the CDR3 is TGTGCCAGCAGTTTCAACCAAGAGACCCAGTACTTC. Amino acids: CASSFNQETQYF.